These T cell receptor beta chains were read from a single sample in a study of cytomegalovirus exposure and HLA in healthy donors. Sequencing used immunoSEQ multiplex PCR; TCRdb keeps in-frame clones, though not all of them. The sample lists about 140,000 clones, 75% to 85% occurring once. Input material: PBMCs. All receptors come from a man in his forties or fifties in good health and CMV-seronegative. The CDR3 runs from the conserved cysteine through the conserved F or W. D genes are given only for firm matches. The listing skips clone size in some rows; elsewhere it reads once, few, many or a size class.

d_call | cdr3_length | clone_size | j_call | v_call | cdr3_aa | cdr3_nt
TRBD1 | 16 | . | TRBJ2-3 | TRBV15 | CATSTGQLKSTDTQYF | TGTGCCACCAGCACGGGACAGCTTAAAAGCACAGATACGCAGTATTTT
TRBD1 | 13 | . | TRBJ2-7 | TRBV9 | CASSTRTGPEQYF | TGTGCCAGCAGCACAAGGACAGGGCCCGAGCAGTACTTC
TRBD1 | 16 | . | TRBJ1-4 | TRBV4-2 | CASRLQTGQEDEKLFF | TGTGCCAGCAGACTCCAGACGGGACAGGAGGATGAAAAACTGTTTTTT
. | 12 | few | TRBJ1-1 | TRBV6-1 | CASIGGYTEAFF | TGTGCCAGCATCGGGGGGTACACTGAAGCTTTCTTT
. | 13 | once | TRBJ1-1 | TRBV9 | CASSAGQNTEAFF | TGTGCCAGCAGCGCAGGACAGAACACTGAAGCTTTCTTT
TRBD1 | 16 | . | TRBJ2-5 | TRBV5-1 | CASSSGQGRGQETQYF | TGCGCCAGCAGCTCCGGACAGGGAAGAGGTCAAGAGACCCAGTACTTC
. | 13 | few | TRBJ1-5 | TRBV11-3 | CASSLDTRQPQHF | TGTGCCAGCAGCTTAGATACGAGGCAGCCCCAGCATTTT
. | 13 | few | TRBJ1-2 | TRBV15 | CATSRDSNGGYTF | TGTGCCACCAGCAGAGATAGCAATGGCGGCTACACCTTC
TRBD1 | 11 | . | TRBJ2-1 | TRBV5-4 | CASSWDREQFF | TGTGCCAGCAGCTGGGACAGGGAGCAGTTCTTC
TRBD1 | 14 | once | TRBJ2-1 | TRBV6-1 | CASLPGQGYNEQFF | TGTGCCAGCCTACCGGGACAGGGCTACAATGAGCAGTTCTTC
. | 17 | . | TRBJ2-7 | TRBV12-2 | CASRAPEDRDNDYEQYF | TGTGCAAGTCGCGCCCCAGAGGACAGGGATAATGACTACGAGCAGTACTTC
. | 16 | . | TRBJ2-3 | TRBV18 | CASSPSTPASTDTQYF | TGTGCCAGCTCACCATCGACACCTGCTAGCACAGATACGCAGTATTTT
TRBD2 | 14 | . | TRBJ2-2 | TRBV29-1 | CSVGLAVRPGELFF | TGCAGCGTTGGACTAGCGGTGAGGCCGGGGGAGCTGTTTTTT
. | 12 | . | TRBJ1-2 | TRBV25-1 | CASSAGVYGYTF | TGTGCCAGCAGTGCCGGGGTCTATGGCTACACCTTC